This TCR beta chain appears in the sequencing data of a study of blood T cell repertoires in COVID-19. Looked up from germline, CDR1 is SGHRS and CDR2 is YFSETQ. V gave up 5 bases and J gave up 5 bases; unmatched junction bases: 9. The CDR3 is made up of 14 amino acids. Original processing methods: The assay estimated nucleated cells by amplifying reference gene primers. The protocol was immunoSEQ multiplex PCR, while the TCRdb copy is restricted to in-frame clones and leaves out a portion. The V and J calls and clone size are taken from that table; D and trimming were inferred from the DNA. The sample holds around 46,000 clones, around 87% seen once.

This sequence was found in a woman aged 80 or older with COVID-19, enrolled during active disease. Sequencing was carried out using peripheral blood. The rearrangement links TRBV5-1 to TRBJ2-5, with 7 bases fitting TRBD1. The CDR3 DNA is TGCGCCAGCAGTTTAACAGGGGCTGGGGAGACCCAGTACTTC. Translated: CASSLTGAGETQYF.